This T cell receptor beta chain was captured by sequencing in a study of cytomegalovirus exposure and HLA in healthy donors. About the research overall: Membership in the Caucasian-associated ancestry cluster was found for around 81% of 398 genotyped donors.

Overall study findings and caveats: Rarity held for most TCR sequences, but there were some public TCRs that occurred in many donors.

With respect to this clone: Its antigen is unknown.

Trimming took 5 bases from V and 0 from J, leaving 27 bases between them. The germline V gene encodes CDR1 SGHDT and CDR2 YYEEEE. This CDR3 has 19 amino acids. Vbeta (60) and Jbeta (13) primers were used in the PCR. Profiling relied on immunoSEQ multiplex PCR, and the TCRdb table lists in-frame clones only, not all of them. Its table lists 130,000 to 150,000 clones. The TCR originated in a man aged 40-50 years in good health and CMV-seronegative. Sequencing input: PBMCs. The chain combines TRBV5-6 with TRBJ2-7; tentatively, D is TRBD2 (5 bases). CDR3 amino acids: CASSFTPETWLRGSYEQYF. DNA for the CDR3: TGTGCCAGCAGTTTCACCCCTGAAACGTGGCTACGGGGCTCCTACGAGCAGTACTTC.